Listed here are 21 T cell receptor beta chains from one sample, sequenced in a study of a mutant IDH1 vaccine in newly diagnosed glioma. Their antigen targets remain unknown. This sample's time point: week 23, last vaccination. Mutant IDH1 20-mer peptide, at 300 ug, made up each vaccine dose, with topical imiquimod. The data were produced by immunoSEQ multiplex PCR, yet TCRdb's version contains in-frame clones alone and is incomplete. The table shows 35,000 to 55,000 clones, with roughly 80% occurring only once. The specimen was PBMCs, collected from a glioma patient whose treatment included an IDH1 peptide vaccine. These receptors were obtained from a woman between 18 and 29 years old with glioma. Some clones in this sample may be carry-over from other donors' samples.

V is TRBV28 and J is TRBJ1-2; unclear D gene. V dropped 4 bases and J dropped 8 bases, with 8 bases sitting between them. The CDR3 sequence is 11 residues long. Per germline, CDR1 MDHEN and CDR2 SYDVKM. CDR3 region: CASSWIGGYTF. The CDR3 DNA sequence: TGTGCCAGCAGTTGGATTGGAGGCTACACCTTC.

V usage is TRBV25-1 and J usage is TRBJ1-1, with unresolved D. Deletions cut 7 bases from V and 7 bases from J, with 13 bases between. There are 12 residues in the CDR3. From germline, CDR1 is MGHDK and CDR2 SYGVNS. The CDR3 nucleotides are TGTGCCAGCATTAACCGGGCGGGTGAAGCTTTCTTT. Protein sequence: CASINRAGEAFF.

This chain connects TRBV5-8 to TRBJ2-3; D may be TRBD1 (7 bases). This CDR3 has 14 amino acids. Germline V gene sequence: CDR1 SGHTS, CDR2 YDEGEE. Trimming took off 4 bases at V and 8 bases at J, with 17 bases between the two ends. CDR3 sequence reads: CASSKKLQGGTQYF. The CDR3 DNA follows: TGTGCCAGCAGCAAAAAGCTCCAGGGGGGTACGCAGTATTTT. Based on the CDR3 plus reference TRBV5-8 and TRBJ2-3, the full variable domain is EAGVTQSPTHLIKTRGQQATLRCSPISGHTSVYWYQQALGLGLQFLLWYDEGEERNRGNFPPRFSGRQFPNYSSELNVNALELEDSALYLCASSKKLQGGTQYFGPGTRLTVL.

In this sample, this clone turned up a few times. The J gene is TRBJ1-4, the V gene TRBV13; TRBD1 matches at 8 bases. Germline CDR1 reads PRHDT; CDR2 reads FYEKMQ (reference sequence). V shed 5 bases, J shed 8 bases, and the junction held 10 bases outside the gene matches. The CDR3 covers 15 residues. The CDR3 DNA reads as TGTGCCAGCAGCCCCGCAGGGGGCTTCAACGAAAAACTGTTTTTT. Translating gives CASSPAGGFNEKLFF.

The chain has TRBV18 and TRBJ2-7; 8 bases fit TRBD1. V dropped 2 bases and J dropped 2; count of bases not matched to a gene: 8. The CDR3 is made up of 16 amino acids. CDR1 is KGHSH and CDR2 is LQKENI in the germline V gene. The CDR3 reads CASSPGSPGGPYEQYF. CDR3 sequence (DNA): TGTGCCAGCTCACCAGGATCGCCAGGGGGCCCCTACGAGCAGTACTTC.

The rearrangement joins TRBV5-1 to TRBJ1-1; a weak D match, TRBD1 (6 bases). CDR1 and CDR2 from the germline V gene are SGHRS and YFSETQ. Trimming left V 4 bases short and J 2 bases short, with 27 bases between. The CDR3 consists of 19 residues. Written as DNA, the CDR3 is TGCGCCAGCAGCCCGACCGTGGACAGAGTAATACCTAGAAACACTGAAGCTTTCTTT. Encoded protein: CASSPTVDRVIPRNTEAFF.

The chain recombines TRBV10-3 with TRBJ2-1; 11 nucleotides match TRBD2. Germline V lookup: CDR1 ENHRY, CDR2 SYGVKD. Unmatched junction bases numbered 6, after V lost 2 bases and J lost 6 bases. The CDR3 runs to 16 residues. The CDR3 loop reads CAISETSGGLGNEQFF. DNA for the CDR3: TGTGCCATCAGTGAGACTAGCGGGGGCTTGGGCAATGAGCAGTTCTTC.

The chain carries TRBV5-1 and TRBJ1-3; TRBD1 is a possible D gene (5 bases). Germline V gene sequence: CDR1 SGHRS, CDR2 YFSETQ. Trimming took 4 bases from V and 4 from J, leaving 18 bases between them. The CDR3 extends over 16 amino acids. The CDR3 DNA follows: TGCGCCAGCAGCCCCGGGACTGATCCGAGGGGAAACACCATATATTTT. Translating gives CASSPGTDPRGNTIYF.

The rearrangement links TRBV7-3 to TRBJ2-2; D might be TRBD1 (6 bases). Germline-derived CDR1 and CDR2 are SGHTA and FQGTGA. With 5 bases removed from V and 1 base from J, the gap between germline ends came to 11 bases. The CDR3 extends over 15 amino acids. CDR3: CASSPLTGNTGELFF. The CDR3 DNA is TGTGCCAGCAGCCCTCTGACAGGGAACACCGGGGAGCTGTTTTTT.

This clone was seen a few times. This chain joins TRBV7-2 and TRBJ1-2; 8 nucleotides match TRBD1. Per germline, CDR1 SGHTA and CDR2 FQGNSA. V lost 5 bases to trimming and J lost 14 bases; unmatched junction nucleotides: 16. The CDR3 has 14 residues. As DNA, the CDR3 is TGTGCCAGCAGCCTAGACGGACAGGGCGGAGGGTTAACCTTC. Translating it yields CASSLDGQGGGLTF.

This CDR3 is CASSGGLLANEKLFF. CDR3 DNA sequence: TGTGCCAGCAGCGGCGGCCTGCTGGCTAATGAAAAACTGTTTTTT. The chain joins TRBV9 to TRBJ1-4; D not certain. The germline V and J ends were trimmed by 3 bases and 3 bases, with 12 bases remaining between them. In germline, CDR1 is SGDLS, CDR2 YYNGEE. The CDR3 is made up of 15 amino acids.

V is TRBV2 and J is TRBJ1-2; 8 nucleotides match TRBD1. Germline V CDR1 and CDR2: SNHLY, FYNNEI. V lost 5 bases, J lost 8 bases, and 7 bases stayed unmatched. The CDR3 contains 13 residues. The DNA for the CDR3 is TGTGCCAGCAGTCCGGACAGGGTTCGGGGCTACACCTTC. This sequence encodes CASSPDRVRGYTF.

V is TRBV20-1 and J is TRBJ1-2; D uncertain. Germline V CDR1 and CDR2: DFQATT, SNEGSKA (reference sequence). The CDR3 has 11 amino acids. The germline V and J ends were trimmed by 8 bases and 8 bases, with 15 bases remaining between them. DNA for the CDR3: TGCAGTCTTAAGGGAGTAAGCGGCTACACCTTC. Amino acid sequence: CSLKGVSGYTF.

The sample holds one count of this clone. V is TRBV7-8 and J is TRBJ2-2, with D unclear. Germline V gene lookup returns CDR1 SGHVS and CDR2 FQNEAQ. The V end lost 10 bases, the J end lost 6 bases, and 12 bases lay between the germline ends. The CDR3 has 12 amino acids. Here the CDR3 DNA reads TGTGCCATAATAATAGGCGCCGGGGAGCTGTTTTTT. Its translation: CAIIIGAGELFF.

The gene calls are TRBV7-9 and TRBJ2-7; no reliable D call. The CDR3 covers 15 residues. Trimming took off 5 bases at V and 3 bases at J, with 17 bases between the two ends. Germline V gene data show CDR1 as SEHNR and CDR2 as FQNEAQ (reference sequence). CDR3 in DNA: TGTGCCAGCAGCCCCTTAGGCCAGGCCCGCTACGAGCAGTACTTC. It specifies CASSPLGQARYEQYF.

V gene TRBV7-9 combines with J gene TRBJ1-2; 7 bases map to TRBD1. The V segment lost 4 bases and the J segment 0 bases; nucleotides outside the gene matches: 8. Germline lookup yields CDR1 SEHNR and CDR2 FQNEAQ (reference sequence). CDR3 length: 16 amino acids. The CDR3: CASSWGQLGANYGYTF. The CDR3 nucleotides read TGTGCCAGCAGCTGGGGACAGTTGGGGGCTAACTATGGCTACACCTTC.

The chain is built from TRBV27 and TRBJ1-1; D possibly corresponds to TRBD1 (5 bases). Germline loops: CDR1 MNHEY, CDR2 SMNVEV (reference sequence). The CDR3 spans 13 residues. V was trimmed by 5 bases and J by 10 bases, leaving 17 bases between them. In DNA form, the CDR3 reads TGTGCCAGCAGTGTCTCTGGGGGAAGTTCAGCTTTCTTT. Translation gives CASSVSGGSSAFF.

This clone has only one observation. This chain joins TRBV7-9 and TRBJ2-3; D perhaps matches TRBD2 (6 bases). The germline V gene encodes CDR1 SEHNR and CDR2 FQNEAQ (reference sequence). This CDR3 has 15 amino acids. Trimming stripped 9 bases from V and 2 bases from J, with 18 bases between. The CDR3 loop is CASTRAGWHTDTQYF. In DNA, the CDR3 is TGTGCCAGTACCCGTGCGGGGTGGCACACAGATACGCAGTATTTT. The variable domain in full, completed from reference TRBV7-9 and TRBJ2-3, reads DTGVSQNPRHKITKRGQNVTFRCDPISEHNRLYWYRQTLGQGPEFLTYFQNEAQLEKSRLLSDRFSAERPKGSFSTLEIQRTEQGDSAMYLCASTRAGWHTDTQYFGPGTRLTVL.

J is TRBJ2-7 and V is TRBV4-3; 7 positions match TRBD2. The CDR3 is 15 residues long. Unmatched junction bases numbered 4, after V lost 1 base and J lost 1 base. In germline, CDR1 is LGHNA, CDR2 YSLEER. CDR3 DNA sequence: TGCGCCAGCAGCCAAGTACTAGCGTCTTCCTACGAGCAGTACTTC. It yields the protein CASSQVLASSYEQYF.

The V gene is TRBV5-1, the J gene TRBJ2-5, with D perhaps matching TRBD1 (6 bases). The CDR3 is 15 residues long. CDR1 and CDR2 (germline): SGHRS, YFSETQ. The germline V and J ends were trimmed by 4 bases and 2 bases, with 15 bases remaining between them. DNA of the CDR3: TGCGCCAGCAGCCCCGGGACATTTGATCAAGAGACCCAGTACTTC. It specifies CASSPGTFDQETQYF. The full variable domain, completed using reference TRBV5-1 and TRBJ2-5, is KAGVTQTPRYLIKTRGQQVTLSCSPISGHRSVSWYQQTPGQGLQFLFEYFSETQRNKGNFPGRFSGRQFSNSRSEMNVSTLELGDSALYLCASSPGTFDQETQYFGPGTRLLVL.

This clone appeared a few times. The chain recombines TRBV7-9 with TRBJ1-1, with unresolved D. The CDR3 totals 11 residues. CDR1 is SEHNR and CDR2 is FQNEAQ in the germline V gene (reference sequence). Trimming took 5 bases from V and 10 from J, leaving 11 bases between them. The CDR3 reads CASSETLGAFF. The CDR3 DNA follows: TGTGCCAGCAGCGAAACACTAGGAGCTTTCTTT. Variable domain in full (rest from reference TRBV7-9 and TRBJ1-1): DTGVSQNPRHKITKRGQNVTFRCDPISEHNRLYWYRQTLGQGPEFLTYFQNEAQLEKSRLLSDRFSAERPKGSFSTLEIQRTEQGDSAMYLCASSETLGAFFGQGTRLTVV.